The sequence of this TCR delta chain was determined in a study of gamma-delta T cells after stem cell transplantation. This clone turned up a few times. TCRdb reanalysed the RT-PCR reads via CATT. The sample has about 13,000 delta-chain clones, roughly 34% seen once. Looked up from germline, CDR1 is TSWWSYY and CDR2 is QGS. This CDR3 has 18 residues. V gave up 1 base and J gave up 1 base; unmatched junction bases: 12. This chain joins TRDV1 and TRDJ1; 7 bases agree with TRDD2. The origin of this receptor is a human donor. It is not recorded whose cells these are; they may come from a transplant donor. Sequencing input: gamma-delta T cells. This CDR3 reads CALGEPFLPLDLTDKLIF. DNA of the CDR3: TGTGCTCTTGGGGAACCCTTCCTTCCGCTGGATCTCACCGATAAACTCATCTTT.